What follows are 27 T cell receptor beta chains derived from one specimen sequenced in a study of tumor-infiltrating lymphocytes in primary liver carcinoma. Unsorted whole blood served as the source of blood RNA, and germline DNA was extracted as well. The researchers produced TCR beta cDNA from around 500 ng total RNA with a constant-region primer. Amplification in three nested multiplex PCR rounds with slightly modified ARM-PCR gave rise to TCR beta libraries. For roughly 11 cycles apiece, the opening two PCR rounds ran with TRBV1-TRBV30 forward primers and a C-beta reverse primer. TCRdb processed the multiplex PCR reads anew with MiXCR; each CDR3 protein has one entry. This table has 330,000 or so distinct CDR3 sequences, around 60% appearing once. The sequenced sample consisted of peripheral blood. The receptors were gathered from a man aged 35 to 55 with primary liver carcinoma and hepatitis B virus infection.

The rearrangement uses TRBV2 and TRBJ2-5; 7 bases are a match to TRBD1. This CDR3 is built from 15 residues. Germline V gene lookup returns CDR1 SNHLY and CDR2 FYNNEI. With 6 bases clipped from V and 3 bases from J, the junction kept 10 bases outside the gene matches. CDR3 in DNA: TGTGCCAGCAGCCAACAGGGGACGAGGGAAGAGACCCAGTACTTC. It codes for CASSQQGTREETQYF.

In regard to this clonotype: This may be a read error: a much more frequent sequence differs by one nucleotide. The chain joins TRBV7-8 to TRBJ2-3; D unresolved. TRBJ1-5 matches the DNA end more closely, so the J call is doubtful. From germline, CDR1 is SGHVS and CDR2 FQNEAQ. The CDR3 consists of 16 residues. The CDR3 sequence is CASSLFGRPSTDTQHF. The DNA for the CDR3 is TGTGCCAGCAGCCTATTCGGCAGACCTAGCACAGATACGCAGCATTTT.

This clonotype has a handful of counts. The rearrangement links TRBV30 to TRBJ2-1, with a weak D call TRBD2 (5 bases). There are 13 residues in the CDR3. CDR1 and CDR2 (germline): GTSNPN, SVGIG (reference sequence). Trimming took 2 bases from V and 9 from J, leaving 14 bases between them. CDR3 sequence reads: CAWSTSRAAEQFF. CDR3 bases: TGTGCCTGGAGTACCTCGAGAGCGGCTGAGCAGTTCTTC.

On this clonotype itself: A much larger clone lies a single base off, so this may be a read error. The chain recombines TRBV6-1 with TRBJ1-1, with TRBD1 as a possible D gene (5 bases). With 7 bases removed from V and 8 bases from J, the gap between germline ends came to 17 bases. The CDR3 is made up of 13 amino acids. Germline lookup yields CDR1 MNHNS and CDR2 SASEGT. DNA for the CDR3: TGTGCCAGCATCGGGCTCCAGGGTACCGAAGCTTTCTTT. It codes for CASIGLQGTEAFF.

A note on this clonotype: The junction differs from germline at one of its ends, possibly a read error. V is TRBV11-2 and J is TRBJ2-7; TRBD1 matches at 7 bases. Germline CDR1 SGHAT, CDR2 FQNNGV. This CDR3 region has 14 residues. DNA for the CDR3: TGTGCCAGCAGCTTTGAAGGGGGCGACTACGATCAGTACTTC. This encodes CASSFEGGDYDQYF.

This chain uses TRBV7-9 with TRBJ2-1; 11 bases map to TRBD2. Germline CDR1 SEHNR, CDR2 FQNEAQ (reference sequence). Losses at the gene ends were 5 bases for V and 2 bases for J; bases not matched to a gene: 2. This CDR3 has 15 residues. CDR3 DNA: TGTGCCAGCAGCACTAGCGGGAGTACCTACAATGAGCAGTTCTTC. Residues: CASSTSGSTYNEQFF.

The chain is built from TRBV6-5 and TRBJ1-3; no reliable D call. CDR1 and CDR2 from the germline V gene are MNHEY and SVGAGI. The CDR3 has 12 amino acids. CDR3 sequence reads: CVRSGAGNTIYF. CDR3 sequence (DNA): TGTGTCAGGAGTGGAGCTGGAAACACCATATATTTT.

The sample holds one count of this clonotype. Given a much more abundant clone one base away, this may be a read error. The V gene is TRBV6-1, the J gene TRBJ1-1; no reliable D call. Germline loops: CDR1 MNHNS, CDR2 SASEGT. The CDR3 loop spans 16 amino acids. V lost 2 bases and J 7 bases, leaving 20 bases between the germline ends. The CDR3 here is CASSEIDPVRGGEAFF. In DNA, the CDR3 is TGTGCCAGCAGTGAAATCGACCCCGTGCGGGGTGGTGAAGCTTTCTTT.

This clonotype was counted once. Here the CDR3 reads CAINEAGQDQYF. CDR3 sequence (DNA): TGTGCCATCAATGAAGCTGGGCAAGATCAGTACTTC. The rearrangement uses TRBV10-3 and TRBJ2-7; unclear D gene. This CDR3 has 12 amino acids. Germline V gene sequence: CDR1 ENHRY, CDR2 SYGVKD. Trimming stripped 7 bases from V and 10 bases from J, with 17 bases between.

As regards this clonotype: Mismatch with germline at one junction end may stem from a read error. The chain combines TRBV11-2 with TRBJ1-6, with 7 bases lining up with TRBD1. The CDR3 has 16 amino acids. In germline, CDR1 is SGHAT, CDR2 FQNNGV. CDR3 loop: CASSSNTGTANSPLHF. DNA of the CDR3: TGTGCCAGTAGCTCGAACACCGGGACAGCAAATTCACCCCTCCACTTT.

The chain combines TRBV29-1 with TRBJ2-2, with D tentatively TRBD2 (5 bases). With 3 bases removed from V and 4 bases from J, the gap between germline ends came to 15 bases. The CDR3 sequence is 15 residues long. Germline V lookup: CDR1 SQVTM, CDR2 ANQGSEA. CDR3 coding DNA: TGCAGCGTTGACGGGGTAACTGGTTTCACCGGGGAGCTGTTTTTT. Translation gives CSVDGVTGFTGELFF.

The rearrangement joins TRBV6-5 to TRBJ2-2; 10 bases map to TRBD1. CDR1 and CDR2 (germline): MNHEY, SVGAGI. The V and J ends lost 5 bases and 5 bases, in that order; junction bases with no gene match: 23. The CDR3 is 21 amino acids. CDR3 DNA sequence: TGTGCCAGCAGTACTATGGACAGGGGGACTGGGTTGTTGGCCTGGACCGGGGAGCTGTTTTTT. Translated: CASSTMDRGTGLLAWTGELFF.

On this clonotype: At one boundary the junction diverges from the germline segment, which might be a read error. The chain uses TRBV12-3 or TRBV12-4 and TRBJ1-5; D is uncertain. CDR3 size: 14 residues. The CDR3 bases are TGTACCAGCAGTCCCTTTAGGGGCAATCAGCCCCAGCATTTT. It is translated as CTSSPFRGNQPQHF.

In regard to this clonotype: At one end the junction does not follow the germline gene, possibly because of a read error. The chain recombines TRBV29-1 with TRBJ2-1, with D tentatively TRBD2 (6 bases). CDR1 SQVTM and CDR2 ANQGSEA come from the germline V gene. CDR3 size: 14 residues. CDR3 amino acids: CSAQLAASYYEQFF. As DNA, the CDR3 is TGCAGCGCCCAACTAGCAGCGTCCTACTATGAGCAGTTCTTC.

This clonotype showed up many times. The V call is TRBV5-1, the J call TRBJ1-4, with a tentative D call TRBD1 (5 bases). CDR3 length: 14 amino acids. The germline gives CDR1 SGHRS, CDR2 YFSETQ. V lost 4 bases and J 10 bases, leaving 17 bases between the germline ends. This CDR3 reads CASSRDLGDGKLFF. As DNA, the CDR3 is TGCGCCAGCAGCCGGGACCTCGGAGATGGAAAACTGTTTTTT.

With respect to this clonotype: Lacking the conserved final phenylalanine or tryptophan, this CDR3 likely reflects a read error. The chain employs TRBV4-1 and TRBJ2-2; 9 bases map to TRBD1. Germline lookup yields CDR1 MGHRA and CDR2 YSYEKL. V lost 3 bases to trimming and J lost 1 base; unmatched junction nucleotides: 9. This CDR3 comprises 18 residues. The CDR3 region is CASSHLIPGQGNTGELFS. In DNA, the CDR3 is TGCGCCAGCAGCCACTTGATTCCGGGACAGGGGAACACCGGGGAGCTGTTTTCT.

Details on this clonotype: Given a much more abundant clone one base away, this may be a read error. The chain carries TRBV13 and TRBJ2-7; the D gene is possibly TRBD1 (6 bases). CDR3 size: 14 residues. V was cut by 6 bases and J by 3 bases, with 15 bases left in between. The germline V gene has CDR1 PRHDT and CDR2 FYEKMQ (reference sequence). As DNA, the CDR3 is TGTGCCAGCAGGCTCGGACAGTACAACTACGAGCAGTACTTC. This encodes CASRLGQYNYEQYF. The variable domain in full, completed from reference TRBV13 and TRBJ2-7, reads AAGVIQSPRHLIKEKRETATLKCYPIPRHDTVYWYQQGPGQDPQFLISFYEKMQSDKGSIPDRFSAQQFSDYHSELNMSSLELGDSALYFCASRLGQYNYEQYFGPGTRLTVT.

On this clonotype: This may be a read error, as it is one base from a much larger clone. V is TRBV12-3 or TRBV12-4 and J is TRBJ2-7; the match to TRBD1 covers 9 bases. The CDR3 runs 15 residues. The CDR3 is CVSSRAGTGTFEQYF. DNA for the CDR3: TGTGTCAGCAGCCGGGCCGGGACAGGGACTTTCGAGCAGTACTTC.

A word on this clonotype: This may come from a read error, since a much larger clone is one base off. The genes are TRBV6-1 and TRBJ1-2; no clear D gene. Germline V gives CDR1 MNHNS, CDR2 SASEGT. The ends were cut back, 2 bases at V and 5 bases at J, with 3 bases in the middle. The CDR3 runs 11 residues. In nucleotides, the CDR3 is TGTGCCAGCAGTGAAATATATGGCTACACCTTC. It yields the protein CASSEIYGYTF.

This clonotype was counted between two and nine times. DNA for the CDR3: TGTGCCAGCAGCCTCCCCCGGGGTACCTTCCACGAGCAGTACTTC. Its translation: CASSLPRGTFHEQYF. The chain employs TRBV12-3 or TRBV12-4 and TRBJ2-7; weak D call: TRBD2 (5 bases). Trimming stripped 6 bases from V and 5 bases from J, with 20 bases between. This CDR3 is built from 15 residues.

Details on this clonotype: One junction end disagrees with the germline gene, perhaps due to a read error. This chain joins TRBV6-5 and TRBJ2-1; no definite D call. Per germline, CDR1 MNHEY and CDR2 SVGAGI. This CDR3 is built from 15 residues. In nucleotides, the CDR3 is TGTGCCACCGCAAGGTTACCGGGCCCATACAATGAGCGGTTCTTC. It yields the protein CATARLPGPYNERFF.

The chain couples TRBV11-3 to TRBJ2-5, with 10 nucleotides matching TRBD1. This CDR3 is built from 15 residues. Germline CDR1 is SGHNT and CDR2 is YENEEA. V gave up 5 bases and J gave up 5 bases; unmatched junction bases: 8. CDR3 sequence: CASSPMTGGSETQYF. CDR3 DNA sequence: TGTGCCAGCAGCCCCATGACAGGGGGCTCGGAGACCCAGTACTTC. Based on the CDR3 plus reference TRBV11-3 and TRBJ2-5, the full variable domain is EAGVVQSPRYKIIEKKQPVAFWCNPISGHNTLYWYLQNLGQGPELLIRYENEEAVDDSQLPKDRFSAERLKGVDSTLKIQPAELGDSAVYLCASSPMTGGSETQYFGPGTRLLVL.

Points on this clonotype: A clone one base away is much larger, so this may be a read error. The J gene is TRBJ1-2, the V gene TRBV12-3 or TRBV12-4; a weak D match, TRBD1 (6 bases). This CDR3 spans 14 amino acids. CDR3 sequence: CASSSGDDLYSYTF. CDR3 nucleotide sequence: TGTGCCAGCAGTTCAGGGGATGATCTCTATAGCTACACCTTC.

As regards this clonotype: This may be a read error: a much more frequent sequence differs by one nucleotide. The J gene is TRBJ2-3, the V gene TRBV6-5; possibly TRBD2 for D (5 bases). The CDR3 totals 16 residues. V was cut by 0 bases and J by 2 bases, with 12 bases left in between. Germline CDR1 MNHEY, CDR2 SVGAGI. CDR3 sequence: CASSYSAIGVTDTQYF. In DNA, the CDR3 is TGTGCCAGCAGTTACTCTGCTATCGGGGTCACAGATACGCAGTATTTT.

In the case of this clonotype: A much larger clone lies a single base off, so this may be a read error. V and J are TRBV6-1 and TRBJ2-2; D possibly uses TRBD1 or TRBD2 (5 bases each). The CDR3 runs 10 residues. CDR1 and CDR2 (germline): MNHNS, SASEGT. CDR3 amino acids: CASSERGLVF. CDR3 DNA sequence: TGTGCCAGCAGTGAGAGGGGTCTGGTTTTT.

As to this clonotype: An end of the junction does not agree with germline; a read error may underlie this. The V call is TRBV4-1, the J call TRBJ2-2; D remains unclear. This CDR3 is built from 15 residues. In germline, CDR1 is MGHRA, CDR2 YSYEKL. Written as DNA, the CDR3 is TGCGCCAGTAGCCATGAACCCCTGAACACCGTGGAGCTGTTTTTT. Protein product: CASSHEPLNTVELFF.

A word on this clonotype: A junction boundary mismatches the germline segment, possibly from a read error. The V and J genes are TRBV6-5 and TRBJ2-5; the D gene is possibly TRBD2 (6 bases). In germline, CDR1 is MNHEY, CDR2 SVGAGI. CDR3 size: 13 residues. CDR3 region: CASTRGNGETHYF. CDR3 nucleotide sequence: TGTGCCAGCACCCGCGGGAACGGAGAGACCCACTACTTC.